A selection of T cell receptor beta chains follows, all from one sample in a study of patients and donors after allogeneic stem cell transplantation. TCRdb re-called the RT-PCR reads through MiXCR, storing one row per CDR3 protein. The sample has about a million distinct CDR3 sequences, roughly 18% seen once; the top ten hold 5% to 6.5%. Sequenced input: blood, either unsorted or a sorted T cell fraction (not recorded which). These receptors came from a human donor who was either an allogeneic HSCT recipient or a stem cell or donor lymphocyte infusion donor (not recorded which). It is not recorded whose cells these are; they may come from a transplant donor. CDR3s leave out the opening cysteine and the closing phenylalanine or tryptophan. Each record gives: V gene, CDR3 protein.

TRBV24-1 | ATGRAGEETQY
TRBV12-3/TRBV12-4 | ASTLRGVVYNEQF
TRBV7-9 | ASSPMGRENIQY
TRBV20-1 | SASPTGTSGRNEQF
TRBV20-1 | SARDSVQPQETQY
TRBV7-9 | ASSDLVGFTDTQY
TRBV5-1 | ASSWRASSDTQY
TRBV20-1 | SGVKGLAGRQETQY
TRBV3-1 | ASSQVAGVSNEQF
TRBV12-3/TRBV12-4 | ASSLGRGGRGTEAF
TRBV7-3 | ASSLGQGNMNTEAF
TRBV20-1 | SAREGLAGLVY
TRBV11-1 | ASSSKTGLVEQY